One and the same sample provided the 14 T cell receptor beta chains below, sequenced in a study of T cells expressing NK-cell markers. After re-calling the 5' RACE reads, TCRdb lists one entry per CDR3 protein, DNA absent. In total, the table holds approximately 440,000 distinct CDR3 sequences. The sample consisted of blood T cells: a sorted CD56 or NKG2C T cell subset, CD4+ or CD8+ T cells, or bulk PBMC T cells (not recorded which). The receptors stem from a woman aged 50 to 65 in good health.

The chain is built from TRBV4-1 and TRBJ2-3; the D gene TCRdb calls, TRBD2, cannot be checked with no DNA. The length of the CDR3 is 15 residues. CDR1 and CDR2 from the germline V gene are MGHRA and YSYEKL. The CDR3 region is CASSQAAGVPDTQYF.

The chain couples TRBV12-3 or TRBV12-4 to TRBJ1-2; no DNA is available, so the TRBD1 call from TCRdb remains unchecked. The CDR3 has 15 amino acids. The CDR3 is CASSPGRQGRSGYTF.

The genes are TRBV5-1 and TRBJ2-7. The V gene's germline CDR1 is SGHRS and CDR2 YFSETQ. This CDR3 has 15 residues. This CDR3 is CASSFGRIESYEQYF.

V gene TRBV5-5 combines with J gene TRBJ2-7. This CDR3 comprises 13 residues. CDR1 is SGHKS, CDR2 YYEKEE, per germline (reference sequence). CDR3 region: CASSLRGFDEQYF.

The rearrangement uses TRBV5-1 and TRBJ1-2; with no DNA, the TCRdb D assignment of TRBD1 cannot be verified. This CDR3 region has 16 residues. Per germline, CDR1 SGHRS and CDR2 YFSETQ. CDR3 sequence: CASSLVATTGDYGYTF.

The V call is TRBV28, the J call TRBJ2-5; as DNA is missing, the TRBD1 call by TCRdb cannot be tested. Germline V gene sequence: CDR1 MDHEN, CDR2 SYDVKM. The CDR3 consists of 12 residues. The CDR3 region is CATEGTPMAQYF.

This chain connects TRBV5-1 to TRBJ2-7. Germline values: CDR1 SGHRS, CDR2 YFSETQ. CDR3 size: 14 residues. CDR3 region: CASSSGPSNYEQYF.

The chain carries TRBV10-3 and TRBJ1-2. CDR1 is ENHRY, CDR2 SYGVKD, per germline. There are 14 residues in the CDR3. CDR3 amino acids: CAISDGVRTYGYTF.

J is TRBJ1-1 and V is TRBV2; TCRdb's D call of TRBD1 is untestable without DNA. This CDR3 comprises 14 residues. In germline, CDR1 is SNHLY, CDR2 FYNNEI. CDR3: CASTRTGGKTEAFF.

The rearrangement joins TRBV20-1 to TRBJ2-1; TCRdb gives TRBD1 as the D gene, but with no DNA this cannot be confirmed. The CDR3 consists of 17 residues. The V gene's germline CDR1 is DFQATT and CDR2 SNEGSKA (reference sequence). The CDR3 sequence: CSALPPPGVPSYNEQFF.

The rearrangement links TRBV9 to TRBJ2-5. The CDR3 loop spans 14 amino acids. Germline CDR1 is SGDLS and CDR2 is YYNGEE. CDR3 amino acids: CASSAVGDQETQYF.

This CDR3 reads CAISETGGPGELFF. The V gene is TRBV10-3, the J gene TRBJ2-2; TCRdb picks TRBD1, but there is no DNA to check that call. CDR1 is ENHRY, CDR2 SYGVKD, per germline. This CDR3 region has 14 residues.

The gene calls are TRBV4-1 and TRBJ1-1; TCRdb reports TRBD1, a call that lacks DNA to check it against. The germline V gene has CDR1 MGHRA and CDR2 YSYEKL. CDR3 length: 16 amino acids. CDR3 sequence: CASSQPGRGRDTEAFF.

The V call is TRBV5-8, the J call TRBJ2-1. Germline CDR1 is SGHTS and CDR2 is YDEGEE. The CDR3 totals 16 residues. CDR3 sequence: CASSRRGGSSYNEQFF.